The 15 T cell receptor beta chains below were found in one sample sequenced in a study of T-cell reconstitution after alpha-beta-depleted transplantation in children. Unique molecular identifiers were incorporated into the prepared TCRbeta library. TCRdb redid the calling of the PCR reads with MiXCR, one entry per CDR3 protein. The table lists more than 250,000 distinct CDR3 sequences, 9.9% of them singletons. The material sequenced was PBMCs from the stem cell graft donor, taken from the stem cell graft. The receptors shown here come from a human donor who donated a stem cell graft to a child with SCID.

The CDR3 nucleotides are TGTGCCAGCAGTCCCAAACAGGGGGGATTCCAAGAGACCCAGTACTTC. Translation gives CASSPKQGGFQETQYF. The genes are TRBV12-3 or TRBV12-4 and TRBJ2-5; 8 bases are shared with TRBD1. The CDR3 extends over 16 amino acids. J was trimmed by 1 base and V by 5 bases; bases with no gene match: 9.

This clonotype was observed a handful of times. The chain couples TRBV11-2 to TRBJ2-2; D might be TRBD1 (5 bases). CDR1 and CDR2 from the germline V gene are SGHAT and FQNNGV. V lost 6 bases to trimming and J lost 2 bases, with 22 bases between them. The CDR3 contains 18 residues. This chain's CDR3 is CASRGMGRANVNTGELFF. DNA for the CDR3: TGTGCCAGCAGGGGGATGGGCAGGGCGAACGTAAACACCGGGGAGCTGTTTTTT.

This clonotype was seen repeatedly, ten times or more. This chain connects TRBV11-1 to TRBJ2-7, with D possibly being TRBD1 or TRBD2 (6 bases each). The ends were cut back, 2 bases at V and 1 base at J, with 24 bases in the middle. This CDR3 is built from 19 residues. Germline V gives CDR1 SGHAT, CDR2 FQDESV (reference sequence). As DNA, the CDR3 is TGTGCCAGCAGCTTAATTCCGGGGGCGGAATTAAAATTTTCCTACGAGCAGTACTTC. Translation gives CASSLIPGAELKFSYEQYF. Full variable domain (missing parts from reference TRBV11-1 and TRBJ2-7): EAEVAQSPRYKITEKSQAVAFWCDPISGHATLYWYRQILGQGPELLVQFQDESVVDDSQLPKDRFSAERLKGVDSTLKIQPAELGDSAMYLCASSLIPGAELKFSYEQYFGPGTRLTVT.

This clonotype was counted only a few times. The V and J genes are TRBV6-6 and TRBJ1-1; no firm D call. This CDR3 has 13 residues. CDR1 and CDR2 (germline): MNHNY, SVGAGI (reference sequence). V lost 5 bases and J lost 4, with 11 bases in between. The CDR3 sequence is CASSRTSSTEAFF. The CDR3 DNA reads TGTGCCAGCAGTAGGACCTCGAGCACTGAAGCTTTCTTT.

This clonotype was picked up many times. The rearrangement uses TRBV12-3 or TRBV12-4 and TRBJ2-3; 11 nucleotides line up with TRBD2. The trim removed 5 bases at V and 10 bases at J, leaving 17 bases unmatched. The CDR3 consists of 17 residues. The CDR3 coding sequence is TGTGCCAGCAGTCCCTGGGGGGGTAGCGGGGGGGCCAACGCGCAGTATTTT. Its protein product is CASSPWGGSGGANAQYF.

This clonotype was counted ten times or more. The chain couples TRBV12-3 or TRBV12-4 to TRBJ2-3, with D hard to call. The CDR3 has 13 residues. Trimming took 5 bases from V and 5 from J, leaving 11 bases between them. The CDR3, as DNA: TGTGCCAGCAGTGCTCTGACCGGAGATACGCAGTATTTT. This gives the protein CASSALTGDTQYF.

This clonotype has a handful of counts. DNA of the CDR3: TGTGCCAGCAGTGAACCGTCAGGGTCCCTTTCCTCTGGAAACACCATATATTTT. It encodes CASSEPSGSLSSGNTIYF. The chain combines TRBV2 with TRBJ1-3; perhaps TRBD1 as D (5 bases). V was shortened by 2 bases and J by 0 bases, with 17 bases between the two germline ends. Germline V gene sequence: CDR1 SNHLY, CDR2 FYNNEI. The CDR3 has 18 amino acids.

This chain connects TRBV21-1 to TRBJ1-5; TRBD1 is the table's D call and was not checked against the DNA. TRBV21-1 is tagged as a pseudogene. The CDR3 sequence is 17 residues long. The CDR3 nucleotides read TGTGCCAGCAGCGGCCCCGGGACAGCCCATAGCAATCAGCCCCAGCATTTT. This sequence encodes CASSGPGTAHSNQPQHF.

This clonotype appeared a few times. The rearrangement joins TRBV5-1 to TRBJ2-5, with D tentatively TRBD1 (6 bases). The germline V and J ends were trimmed by 3 bases and 5 bases, with 20 bases remaining between them. Germline lookup yields CDR1 SGHRS and CDR2 YFSETQ. This CDR3 is 16 amino acids long. CDR3 coding DNA: TGCGCCAGCAGCTCCACCGAACAGGGATTCAAGGAGACCCAGTACTTC. As protein: CASSSTEQGFKETQYF.

This clonotype occurred a few times. V is TRBV27 and J is TRBJ2-3, with 8 positions matching TRBD1. The CDR3 has 15 residues. Trimming removed 0 bases from V and 7 bases from J; junction bases left unmatched: 6. Germline CDR1 is MNHEY and CDR2 is SMNVEV (reference sequence). The CDR3 loop is CASSLSGQGRYTQYF. CDR3 DNA sequence: TGTGCCAGCAGTTTATCTGGACAGGGTCGGTATACGCAGTATTTT.

This clonotype was detected only a few times. This chain uses TRBV6-5 with TRBJ1-1; no clear D gene. Trimming pared 4 bases from V and 2 bases from J, leaving 11 bases between. This CDR3 has 14 amino acids. CDR1 MNHEY and CDR2 SVGAGI come from the germline V gene. The CDR3 reads CASSFLPFNTEAFF. The CDR3 DNA is TGTGCCAGCAGTTTCCTTCCTTTTAACACTGAAGCTTTCTTT.

This clonotype appeared a few times. The chain couples TRBV20-1 to TRBJ2-7; D gene uncertain. V was pared by 4 bases and J by 3 bases, with 10 bases between. This CDR3 region has 12 residues. Germline V gene data show CDR1 as DFQATT and CDR2 as SNEGSKA (reference sequence). The CDR3 sequence: CSANNYNYEQYF. In DNA form, the CDR3 reads TGCAGTGCTAACAACTACAACTACGAGCAGTACTTC.

The CDR3 is CASSLTSGAYYSYNEQFF. DNA of the CDR3: TGTGCCAGCAGCTTGACTAGCGGGGCCTATTACTCCTACAATGAGCAGTTCTTC. V usage is TRBV11-1 and J usage is TRBJ2-1; 11 bases map to TRBD2. CDR3 length: 18 residues. V shed 3 bases and J 0 bases; nucleotides not matched to a gene: 7. From germline, CDR1 is SGHAT and CDR2 FQDESV (reference sequence). Drawing the rest from reference TRBV11-1 and TRBJ2-1, the complete variable domain is EAEVAQSPRYKITEKSQAVAFWCDPISGHATLYWYRQILGQGPELLVQFQDESVVDDSQLPKDRFSAERLKGVDSTLKIQPAELGDSAMYLCASSLTSGAYYSYNEQFFGPGTRLTVL.

The chain uses TRBV12-3 or TRBV12-4 and TRBJ1-2, with 8 bases identical to TRBD1. Trimming removed 5 bases from V and 8 bases from J; junction bases left unmatched: 7. The CDR3 totals 13 residues. Here the CDR3 reads CASSPQGAGGYTF. The DNA for the CDR3 is TGTGCCAGCAGTCCCCAGGGGGCTGGCGGCTACACCTTC.

The sample holds a few counts of this clonotype. CDR3 in DNA: TGCAGTGCTAGGGCCGGGGAGACAGATACGCAGTATTTT. Translating it yields CSARAGETDTQYF. The chain has TRBV20-1 and TRBJ2-3, with a weak D call TRBD2 (5 bases). The CDR3 is made up of 13 amino acids. Between the trimmed V and J ends, which lost 3 bases and 3 bases, there was a span of 10 bases. Germline values: CDR1 DFQATT, CDR2 SNEGSKA (reference sequence).